This TCR beta chain comes out of a study of beta chain features in type 1 diabetes. Expressed TCRB transcripts were sequenced after all isolated RNA was converted to cDNA. Clones were read by immunoSEQ multiplex PCR, and TCRdb kept only the in-frame ones, dropping some. The sample comprises hundreds of thousands of clones, 10% to 15% of which are singletons, and about 0.018% rests with the top ten. The sample consisted of naive CD4+ T cells from blood. This clonotype was obtained from a man younger than 35 in good health.

This chain's CDR3 is CASSYGTGRETQYF. Here the CDR3 DNA reads TGTGCCAGCAGTTACGGGACAGGGCGGGAGACCCAGTACTTC. The V gene is TRBV6-5, the J gene TRBJ2-5; 9 bases agree with TRBD1. The CDR3 length is 14 residues. Germline loops: CDR1 MNHEY, CDR2 SVGAGI. After removal of 2 bases from V and 5 bases from J, the junction contained 3 bases not matched to a gene.